A selection of T cell receptor beta chains follows, all from one sample in a study of blood T cell repertoires in COVID-19. The data were produced by immunoSEQ multiplex PCR, yet TCRdb's version contains in-frame clones alone and is incomplete. The sample yields about 60,000 clones, around 90% seen once. Sequenced input: peripheral blood. The receptors shown here come from a human donor with active COVID-19. The donor label of this sample is uncertain. CDR3s include the opening cysteine and the closing phenylalanine or tryptophan. The D gene is left open where the match is weak. Size tells how often a clone was seen (once, few, many) or the class of an expanded clone, and some rows leave it out.

TRBV5-1	TRBJ2-5	-	TRBD2	TGCGCCAGCAGCGGCGGCGGGGGGGCCTTAGAGACCCAGTACTTC	CASSGGGGALETQYF
TRBV21-1	TRBJ1-5	-	-	TGTGCCAGCAACACCATAGTGACAGGGAGACGGGGGGGGCGCAATCAGCCCCAGCATTTT	CASNTIVTGRRGGRNQPQHF
TRBV25-1	TRBJ1-2	-	TRBD1	TGTGCCAGCAGTGGATCTAACAGGGGAGACTATGGCTACACCTTC	CASSGSNRGDYGYTF
TRBV30	TRBJ2-5	-	TRBD2	TGTGCCACGGGACTAGCGGGAGTTGAGACCCAGTACTTC	CATGLAGVETQYF
TRBV11-3	TRBJ2-5	-	-	TGTGCCAGCAGCTTACACAGCCTAGAGACCCAGTACTTC	CASSLHSLETQYF
TRBV7-6	TRBJ2-7	-	TRBD1	TGTGCCAGCAGCTTATACATGGACGGGACAGGGGGCGAGAACGAGCAGTACTTC	CASSLYMDGTGGENEQYF
TRBV7-9	TRBJ2-5	-	-	TGTGCCAGCAGCTTAGGAGCGGGTCAGACAGAGACCCAGTACTTC	CASSLGAGQTETQYF
TRBV7-2	TRBJ2-7	-	TRBD2	TGTGCCAGCAGCCCTAGCGGGGGGGGCTACGAGCAGTACTTC	CASSPSGGGYEQYF
TRBV19	TRBJ2-5	-	TRBD1	TGTGCCAGTAGTAGGCGACAGGGTGAAGAGACCCAGTACTTC	CASSRRQGEETQYF
TRBV4-2	TRBJ2-2	few	TRBD2	TGTGCCAGCAGCCAAGATGTGGCTAGCGGGACGGGCTGGACCGGGGAGCTGTTTTTT	CASSQDVASGTGWTGELFF
TRBV5-6	TRBJ2-3	once	TRBD1	TGTGCCAGCAGCTTTCGAGGGGGCGCAGATACGCAGTATTTT	CASSFRGGADTQYF
TRBV6-6	TRBJ1-1	-	-	TGTGCCAGCTCCGGCGGCGCGGACACTGAAGCTTTCTTT	CASSGGADTEAFF